A selection of T cell receptor beta chains follows, all from one sample in a study of blood T cell repertoires in COVID-19. This table comes from immunoSEQ multiplex PCR, and its TCRdb copy is limited to in-frame clones, with some not included. The sample contains fewer than 40,000 clones, approximately 88% of which appear only once. Source material: peripheral blood. The receptor source for this set is a man aged 55 to 69 with active COVID-19. Each CDR3 is given with its conserved first and last residue. The order of the fields is clone size, D gene, V gene, J gene, CDR3 protein, CDR3 DNA. D genes are given only for firm matches. Size is omitted from some rows. Given values are once, few, many or a class for expanded clones.

size: .
D: TRBD1
V: TRBV6-2/TRBV6-3
J: TRBJ1-1
CDR3: CASSYFRIQGAWTEAFF
DNA: TGTGCCAGCAGTTATTTCCGTATACAGGGGGCTTGGACTGAAGCTTTCTTT

size: few
D: TRBD1
V: TRBV2
J: TRBJ1-2
CDR3: CASQPAPGQGYHGYTF
DNA: TGTGCCAGCCAACCCGCACCGGGACAGGGATATCACGGCTACACCTTC

size: .
D: .
V: TRBV7-9
J: TRBJ2-7
CDR3: CASSLTGVGQYF
DNA: TGTGCCAGCAGCTTAACAGGTGTCGGGCAGTACTTC

size: .
D: TRBD1
V: TRBV19
J: TRBJ2-4
CDR3: CASRPPGQLAKNIQYF
DNA: TGTGCCAGTAGGCCCCCGGGACAGCTAGCCAAAAACATTCAGTACTTC

size: .
D: .
V: TRBV23-1
J: TRBJ1-4
CDR3: CASSPGKTSTNEKLFF
DNA: TGCGCCAGCAGTCCCGGCAAGACATCAACTAATGAAAAACTGTTTTTT

size: .
D: TRBD2
V: TRBV7-3
J: TRBJ2-1
CDR3: CASSLSRTSGRNEQFF
DNA: TGTGCCAGCAGCTTATCCCGGACTAGCGGGAGAAATGAGCAGTTCTTC

size: .
D: .
V: TRBV7-6
J: TRBJ2-3
CDR3: CASSPTHRGTSTDTQYF
DNA: TGTGCCAGCAGCCCGACCCACCGGGGAACTAGCACAGATACGCAGTATTTT

size: .
D: .
V: TRBV19
J: TRBJ2-2
CDR3: CASCSLLPSGELFF
DNA: TGTGCCAGTTGCTCGCTCCTACCTAGCGGGGAGCTGTTTTTT

size: .
D: TRBD1
V: TRBV3-1/TRBV3-2
J: TRBJ2-7
CDR3: CASSQERGQGPYEQYF
DNA: TGTGCCAGCAGCCAAGAACGCGGACAGGGGCCCTACGAGCAGTACTTC

size: .
D: .
V: TRBV9
J: TRBJ1-1
CDR3: CASSVDGAWTEAFF
DNA: TGTGCCAGCAGCGTAGATGGGGCCTGGACTGAAGCTTTCTTT

size: .
D: .
V: TRBV15
J: TRBJ2-5
CDR3: CATSRDNQETQYF
DNA: TGTGCCACCAGCAGAGATAACCAAGAGACCCAGTACTTC

size: .
D: .
V: TRBV15
J: TRBJ2-3
CDR3: CATSRLAQSTDTQYF
DNA: TGTGCCACCAGCAGACTAGCCCAGAGCACAGATACGCAGTATTTT

size: .
D: TRBD1
V: TRBV6-1
J: TRBJ2-7
CDR3: CASSEALAGGRYEQYF
DNA: TGTGCCAGCAGTGAAGCGCTCGCAGGGGGCAGGTACGAGCAGTACTTC

size: .
D: .
V: TRBV3-1/TRBV3-2
J: TRBJ1-5
CDR3: CASSQGGSNQPQHF
DNA: TGTGCCAGCAGCCAAGGAGGGTCAAATCAGCCCCAGCATTTT

size: .
D: .
V: TRBV5-6
J: TRBJ1-2
CDR3: CASSPRGKSYGYTF
DNA: TGTGCCAGCAGCCCAAGGGGGAAATCCTATGGCTACACCTTC

size: medium-sized
D: TRBD1
V: TRBV28
J: TRBJ1-1
CDR3: CASSLPDRVMIAFF
DNA: TGTGCCAGCAGTTTACCCGACAGGGTGATGATAGCTTTCTTT

size: .
D: .
V: TRBV4-2
J: TRBJ2-2
CDR3: CASSQESGQVWELFF
DNA: TGTGCCAGCAGCCAAGAGTCAGGGCAGGTGTGGGAGCTGTTTTTT

size: .
D: TRBD1
V: TRBV6-5
J: TRBJ1-2
CDR3: CASSDSTGGDYGYTF
DNA: TGTGCCAGCAGTGACTCGACAGGGGGGGACTATGGCTACACCTTC

size: .
D: TRBD1
V: TRBV2
J: TRBJ2-1
CDR3: CASSLEKDRGKPYNEQFF
DNA: TGTGCCAGCAGTCTCGAAAAAGACAGGGGCAAACCTTACAATGAGCAGTTCTTC

size: .
D: .
V: TRBV7-9
J: TRBJ2-3
CDR3: CASSFGQGRDTQYF
DNA: TGTGCCAGCAGCTTCGGGCAGGGGCGCGATACGCAGTATTTT

size: few
D: .
V: TRBV7-2
J: TRBJ2-7
CDR3: CASSLGGGFYEQYF
DNA: TGTGCCAGCAGCTTAGGCGGAGGGTTCTACGAGCAGTACTTC

size: .
D: TRBD1
V: TRBV27
J: TRBJ1-1
CDR3: CASSAPGGRTEAFF
DNA: TGTGCCAGCAGTGCCCCAGGGGGTCGAACTGAAGCTTTCTTT

size: once
D: TRBD2
V: TRBV18
J: TRBJ2-5
CDR3: CASSPGLAEETQYF
DNA: TGTGCCAGCTCACCGGGACTAGCGGAAGAGACCCAGTACTTC

size: .
D: TRBD1
V: TRBV27
J: TRBJ1-2
CDR3: CASSATDRAGWNGYTF
DNA: TGTGCCAGCAGTGCCACGGACAGGGCCGGATGGAATGGCTACACCTTC

size: .
D: TRBD2
V: TRBV4-1
J: TRBJ2-1
CDR3: CASSQDGLAYNEQFF
DNA: TGCGCCAGCAGCCAAGATGGACTAGCCTACAATGAGCAGTTCTTC

size: .
D: TRBD1
V: TRBV27
J: TRBJ2-7
CDR3: CASSFDEPGQGLGEQYF
DNA: TGTGCCAGCAGTTTTGATGAGCCGGGACAGGGGCTTGGCGAGCAGTACTTC

size: .
D: TRBD1
V: TRBV29-1
J: TRBJ2-1
CDR3: CSVEGSGTVYNEQFF
DNA: TGCAGCGTTGAAGGATCCGGGACAGTCTACAATGAGCAGTTCTTC

size: .
D: TRBD1
V: TRBV5-1
J: TRBJ1-1
CDR3: CASSSEGQGWTEAFF
DNA: TGCGCCAGCAGCTCCGAAGGACAGGGATGGACTGAAGCTTTCTTT

size: .
D: TRBD1
V: TRBV19
J: TRBJ2-5
CDR3: CASNRGVQETQYF
DNA: TGTGCCAGCAACAGGGGCGTCCAAGAGACCCAGTACTTC

size: once
D: TRBD2
V: TRBV18
J: TRBJ2-3
CDR3: CASSPMAGGISDTQYF
DNA: TGTGCCAGCTCACCAATGGCGGGAGGTATATCAGATACGCAGTATTTT

size: .
D: TRBD1
V: TRBV27
J: TRBJ1-1
CDR3: CASSTNRGISEAFF
DNA: TGTGCCAGCAGTACCAACAGGGGGATCTCTGAAGCTTTCTTT

size: .
D: TRBD2
V: TRBV10-3
J: TRBJ2-1
CDR3: CAISPRTSGTPNEQFF
DNA: TGTGCCATCAGCCCCCGGACTAGCGGGACCCCCAATGAGCAGTTCTTC

size: .
D: TRBD2
V: TRBV11-2
J: TRBJ2-7
CDR3: CASRAGGSFEQYF
DNA: TGTGCCAGCAGGGCGGGAGGTAGTTTCGAGCAGTACTTC

size: .
D: .
V: TRBV12-5
J: TRBJ2-5
CDR3: CARGSLRDNVQETQYF
DNA: TGTGCTAGGGGTTCACTCCGGGACAACGTCCAAGAGACCCAGTACTTC

size: .
D: TRBD1
V: TRBV7-9
J: TRBJ1-2
CDR3: CASSKRTGNYGYTF
DNA: TGTGCCAGCAGCAAAAGGACAGGGAACTATGGCTACACCTTC

size: .
D: .
V: TRBV6-4
J: TRBJ2-2
CDR3: CASSAFTGELFF
DNA: TGTGCCAGCAGTGCCTTCACCGGGGAGCTGTTTTTT

size: .
D: .
V: TRBV27
J: TRBJ1-4
CDR3: CASSYTGSRNGEKLFF
DNA: TGTGCCAGCAGTTATACAGGGAGTCGGAACGGGGAAAAACTGTTTTTT

size: .
D: .
V: TRBV28
J: TRBJ2-7
CDR3: CASSFSGSGSEQYF
DNA: TGTGCCAGCAGTTTTTCGGGTAGTGGGAGCGAGCAGTACTTC

size: once
D: .
V: TRBV10-3
J: TRBJ2-2
CDR3: CAAGGGGANTGELFF
DNA: TGTGCCGCCGGCGGCGGTGGCGCGAACACCGGGGAGCTGTTTTTT

size: .
D: TRBD1
V: TRBV19
J: TRBJ2-7
CDR3: CASSATGQGLYEQYF
DNA: TGTGCCAGTAGTGCCACGGGACAGGGGCTCTACGAGCAGTACTTC

size: .
D: .
V: TRBV4-1
J: TRBJ2-3
CDR3: CASSELGTDTQYF
DNA: TGCGCCAGCAGCGAACTGGGCACAGATACGCAGTATTTT

size: .
D: .
V: TRBV9
J: TRBJ1-5
CDR3: CASSGRWGGRRQPQHF
DNA: TGTGCCAGCAGCGGCCGCTGGGGGGGTAGGCGTCAGCCCCAGCATTTT

size: .
D: .
V: TRBV24-1
J: TRBJ2-2
CDR3: CATSDGSAVGELFF
DNA: TGTGCCACCAGTGATGGTTCGGCGGTCGGGGAGCTGTTTTTT

size: .
D: TRBD1
V: TRBV3-1/TRBV3-2
J: TRBJ2-3
CDR3: CASSTTGGRTDTQYF
DNA: TGTGCCAGCAGCACGACAGGGGGTAGGACAGATACGCAGTATTTT

size: once
D: TRBD2
V: TRBV5-1
J: TRBJ2-1
CDR3: CASSLGGTSWSPHEQFF
DNA: TGCGCCAGCAGCTTGGGGGGGACTAGCTGGTCGCCGCATGAGCAGTTCTTC

size: .
D: TRBD2
V: TRBV11-2
J: TRBJ2-7
CDR3: CASSPVAGVGEQYF
DNA: TGTGCCAGCAGCCCTGTAGCGGGAGTGGGAGAGCAGTACTTC

size: .
D: TRBD2
V: TRBV5-1
J: TRBJ2-1
CDR3: CASSLVGIGLAVNEQFF
DNA: TGCGCCAGCAGCTTGGTTGGGATCGGACTAGCGGTCAATGAGCAGTTCTTC

size: .
D: TRBD1
V: TRBV19
J: TRBJ1-1
CDR3: CASRTDRGMLAFF
DNA: TGTGCCAGTAGAACTGACAGGGGGATGTTGGCTTTCTTT

size: .
D: .
V: TRBV28
J: TRBJ2-1
CDR3: CASSLTQAPRPNNEQFF
DNA: TGTGCCAGCAGTTTAACCCAGGCGCCCCGCCCAAACAATGAGCAGTTCTTC